Following are 27 T cell receptor beta chains from one sample sequenced in a study of T cell repertoires in cytomegalovirus infection. TCRdb re-called the reads through MiXCR, storing one row per CDR3 protein. The sample contains about 740,000 distinct CDR3 sequences, 35% of which appear only once. Sequences were obtained from PBMCs. Every receptor here comes from a human donor in good health (CMV status not recorded). Some clones in this sample may be carry-over from other donors' samples.

In the case of this clonotype: One junction end disagrees with the germline gene, perhaps due to a read error. The V call is TRBV7-6, the J call TRBJ2-2; D possibly matches TRBD1 or TRBD2 (6 bases each). This CDR3 comprises 15 residues. Germline CDR1 SGHVS, CDR2 FNYEAQ. The CDR3, as DNA: TGTGCCAGCAGCTTATGGAGGAGGGACACCGGGGATCTGTTTTTT. It translates to CASSLWRRDTGDLFF.

This clonotype was detected only a few times. The genes are TRBV20-1 and TRBJ1-5; the match to TRBD1 covers 7 bases. V lost 6 bases and J lost 0; bases outside the gene matches: 11. Germline V gene sequence: CDR1 DFQATT, CDR2 SNEGSKA (reference sequence). The CDR3 is made up of 16 amino acids. DNA for the CDR3: TGCAGTGCCCCCGGGACAGCATACCATAGCAATCAGCCCCAGCATTTT. Amino acid sequence: CSAPGTAYHSNQPQHF.

This clonotype was observed at least ten times. The chain couples TRBV12-3 or TRBV12-4 to TRBJ2-3; D perhaps matches TRBD2 (7 bases). V lost 6 bases, J lost 2 bases, and 12 bases lay in between. The CDR3 loop spans 14 amino acids. The CDR3 spells CASRPGGFTDTQYF. The CDR3 DNA is TGTGCCAGCAGACCGGGGGGCTTCACAGATACGCAGTATTTT.

With respect to this clonotype: This may come from a read error, since a much larger clone is one base off. V usage is TRBV7-2 and J usage is TRBJ2-2; D perhaps matches TRBD2 (7 bases). The CDR3 covers 14 residues. CDR1 is SGHTA and CDR2 is FQGNSA in the germline V gene. The CDR3: CASRGGVNTGEQFF. The CDR3 DNA sequence: TGTGCCAGCAGAGGGGGGGTGAACACCGGGGAGCAGTTTTTT.

This clonotype was seen a handful of times. J is TRBJ2-1 and V is TRBV7-6, with TRBD2 matching over 10 bases. V lost 1 base and J lost 6; bases outside the gene matches: 6. Germline V lookup: CDR1 SGHVS, CDR2 FNYEAQ. There are 16 residues in the CDR3. As DNA, the CDR3 is TGTGCCAGCAGCTTAGTAGGGACTAGCGTCAGCAATGAGCAGTTCTTC. Its protein is CASSLVGTSVSNEQFF.

The chain couples TRBV5-6 to TRBJ2-6; D remains unclear. Germline CDR1 is SGHDT and CDR2 is YYEEEE. The CDR3 contains 15 residues. V was cut by 0 bases and J by 0 bases, with 4 bases left in between. In DNA form, the CDR3 reads TGTGCCAGCAGCTTGGAGACCTCTGGGGCCAACGTCCTGACTTTC. This sequence encodes CASSLETSGANVLTF.

The V and J genes are TRBV28 and TRBJ2-1, with 7 bases that match TRBD1. The CDR3 sequence is 14 residues long. J lost 6 bases, V lost 5 bases, and 7 bases had no gene match. CDR1 is MDHEN and CDR2 is SYDVKM in the germline V gene. CDR3 amino acids: CASSPSTGRNEQFF. In nucleotides, the CDR3 is TGTGCCAGCAGTCCCTCGACAGGGCGCAATGAGCAGTTCTTC.

This clonotype was counted between two and nine times. The chain joins TRBV7-9 to TRBJ1-1; D not certain. This CDR3 has 15 amino acids. Germline V gene lookup returns CDR1 SEHNR and CDR2 FQNEAQ (reference sequence). Trimming removed 1 base from V and 3 bases from J, with 12 bases in between. The CDR3 DNA is TGTGCCAGCAGCTTAGGAGCGGGTTGGGACACTGAAGCTTTCTTT. Its protein product is CASSLGAGWDTEAFF.

This clonotype showed up many times. The chain links TRBV12-3 or TRBV12-4 to TRBJ2-7; 7 bases map to TRBD1. With V trimmed by 4 bases and J by 0 bases, 6 bases remained unmatched. This CDR3 spans 15 amino acids. The CDR3 bases are TGTGCCAGCAGTTACCCCGGGACAGTCTCCTACGAGCAGTACTTC. Its protein is CASSYPGTVSYEQYF.

This clonotype was counted between two and nine times. The CDR3 DNA reads as TGCGCCAGCAGCTTGGCTAGCGGGGGGAACAATGAGCAGTTCTTC. Protein: CASSLASGGNNEQFF. The chain has TRBV5-1 and TRBJ2-1, with 11 positions matching TRBD2. The CDR3 contains 15 residues. Losses at the gene ends were 0 bases for V and 5 bases for J; bases not matched to a gene: 1. The germline V gene has CDR1 SGHRS and CDR2 YFSETQ.

This clonotype was seen a handful of times. The chain links TRBV11-2 to TRBJ1-4; 11 bases agree with TRBD1. Trimming at V came to 6 bases and at J to 8 bases, leaving 5 bases not matched to a gene. Germline loops: CDR1 SGHAT, CDR2 FQNNGV. The length of the CDR3 is 14 residues. The CDR3 region has the DNA TGTGCCAGCAGAGGACAGGGGGCGCGAGAAAAACTGTTTTTT. Protein: CASRGQGAREKLFF.

The sample holds a few counts of this clonotype. The chain uses TRBV12-3 or TRBV12-4 and TRBJ1-2, with TRBD1 as a possible D gene (5 bases). The CDR3 runs to 16 residues. Trimming left V 6 bases short and J 1 base short, with 18 bases between. The CDR3 is CASSPPGADLNYGYTF. The CDR3 DNA follows: TGTGCCAGCAGCCCCCCCGGGGCAGACCTTAACTATGGCTACACCTTC.

There are a few counts of this clonotype. This sequence joins TRBV28 and TRBJ1-2; D possibly corresponds to TRBD1 (5 bases). Germline loops: CDR1 MDHEN, CDR2 SYDVKM. The V and J ends lost 3 bases and 7 bases respectively, with 12 bases between them. This CDR3 is 13 amino acids long. CDR3 DNA sequence: TGTGCCAGCAGTTTTGGGGCCCTGAGTGGCTACACCTTC. This sequence encodes CASSFGALSGYTF.

This clonotype was detected only a few times. The V gene is TRBV11-2, the J gene TRBJ2-5; D may be TRBD1 (5 bases). Between the trimmed V and J ends, which lost 4 bases and 3 bases, there was a span of 15 bases. CDR1 is SGHAT, CDR2 FQNNGV, per germline. The CDR3 sequence is 15 residues long. The CDR3 sequence is CASSSPGDREETQYF. CDR3 coding DNA: TGTGCCAGCAGCTCACCTGGTGACAGAGAAGAGACCCAGTACTTC.

This clonotype was counted a few times. The chain is built from TRBV12-3 or TRBV12-4 and TRBJ2-7; TRBD2 agrees at 8 bases. CDR3 length equals 13 residues. Losses at the gene ends were 3 bases for V and 6 bases for J; bases not matched to a gene: 4. As DNA, the CDR3 is TGTGCCAGCAGTTTTTCGGGAGGGGCCGAGCAGTACTTC. The encoded protein is CASSFSGGAEQYF.

The chain carries TRBV10-3 and TRBJ2-1; D possibly uses TRBD1 or TRBD2 (5 bases each). Germline V gene data show CDR1 as ENHRY and CDR2 as SYGVKD. The CDR3 has 14 amino acids. The V gene lost 0 bases and the J gene lost 14 bases, with 17 bases spanning the gap. The CDR3 spells CAISESETWDGEFF. The CDR3 nucleotides read TGTGCCATCAGTGAGTCGGAGACCTGGGACGGCGAGTTCTTC.

This clonotype was seen a handful of times. The CDR3 loop is CASSLAGEMNEKLFF. For the CDR3, the DNA is TGTGCCAGCAGCTTAGCGGGGGAGATGAATGAAAAACTGTTTTTT. The J gene is TRBJ1-4, the V gene TRBV7-6; D might be TRBD1 (5 bases). Trimming left V 0 bases short and J 5 bases short, with 10 bases between. This CDR3 has 15 residues. CDR1 SGHVS and CDR2 FNYEAQ come from the germline V gene.

Many counts were recorded for this clonotype. The CDR3: CASSYSGGDYGYTF. In nucleotides, the CDR3 is TGTGCCAGCAGCTATTCAGGGGGAGACTATGGCTACACCTTC. This chain connects TRBV7-2 to TRBJ1-2; 7 bases line up with TRBD1. V trimming: 4 bases; J trimming: 3 bases; junction bases outside the gene matches: 5. This CDR3 has 14 amino acids. The germline gives CDR1 SGHTA, CDR2 FQGNSA.

The V call is TRBV27, the J call TRBJ2-1; tentatively, D is TRBD1 or TRBD2 (5 bases each). Trimming took 7 bases from V and 7 from J, leaving 20 bases between them. CDR3 length: 15 residues. The germline gives CDR1 MNHEY, CDR2 SMNVEV (reference sequence). The CDR3 protein is CASKPGPPRGNEQFF. Written as DNA, the CDR3 is TGTGCCAGCAAACCGGGACCTCCTCGTGGGAATGAGCAGTTCTTC.

The chain uses TRBV5-5 and TRBJ1-5; D call uncertain. This CDR3 contains 16 residues. Germline assignment: CDR1 SGHKS and CDR2 YYEKEE (reference sequence). Trimming removed 3 bases at V and 4 bases at J, with 17 bases between. The CDR3 loop is CASSSLVVALNQPQHF. In nucleotides, the CDR3 is TGTGCCAGCAGCTCCCTCGTGGTCGCATTAAATCAGCCCCAGCATTTT.

The chain recombines TRBV5-1 with TRBJ2-7; a weak D match, TRBD2 (5 bases). Trimming removed 4 bases from V and 3 bases from J, with 11 bases in between. Germline V CDR1 and CDR2: SGHRS, YFSETQ. The CDR3 is 13 residues long. The CDR3: CASSPGKFYEQYF. The CDR3 bases are TGCGCCAGCAGCCCGGGGAAATTCTACGAGCAGTACTTC.

This clonotype was picked up a small number of times. This sequence joins TRBV12-3 or TRBV12-4 and TRBJ1-1, with TRBD1 as a possible D gene (6 bases). With 6 bases removed from V and 5 bases from J, the gap between germline ends came to 10 bases. The CDR3 sequence is 12 residues long. Here the CDR3 reads CASRRQVTEAFF. CDR3 sequence (DNA): TGTGCCAGCAGGCGACAGGTGACTGAAGCTTTCTTT.

This clonotype has more than one count but fewer than ten. V gene TRBV5-1 combines with J gene TRBJ2-3; possibly TRBD1 or TRBD2 for D (5 bases each). Germline assignment: CDR1 SGHRS and CDR2 YFSETQ. V lost 3 bases to trimming and J lost 2 bases, with 13 bases between them. This CDR3 is 15 amino acids long. CDR3 nucleotides: TGCGCCAGCAGCTCCGGGGACGGCTACACAGATACGCAGTATTTT. Protein product: CASSSGDGYTDTQYF.

This clonotype came up once. A much larger clone sits a single nucleotide away, making a read error possible. V usage is TRBV7-6 and J usage is TRBJ2-7; D remains ambiguous. Germline CDR1 and CDR2: SGHVS and FNYEAQ. The germline V and J ends were trimmed by 1 base and 5 bases, with 9 bases remaining between them. This CDR3 has 13 amino acids. Here the CDR3 DNA reads TGTGCCAGCAGCTTAGTTAAGGGCAACGAGCAGTACTTC. The encoded protein is CASSLVKGNEQYF. The whole variable domain, filled in from reference TRBV7-6 and TRBJ2-7, reads GAGVSQSPRYKVTKRGQDVALRCDPISGHVSLYWYRQALGQGPEFLTYFNYEAQQDKSGLPNDRFSAERPEGSISTLTIQRTEQRDSAMYRCASSLVKGNEQYFGPGTRLTVT.

The chain combines TRBV29-1 with TRBJ2-2, with 8 bases fitting TRBD1. After removal of 6 bases from V and 5 bases from J, the junction contained 8 bases not matched to a gene. The CDR3 extends over 14 amino acids. Germline V CDR1 and CDR2: SQVTM, ANQGSEA. As DNA, the CDR3 is TGCAGCGTCTACAGGGGGATAGATACCGGGGAGCTGTTTTTT. This codes for CSVYRGIDTGELFF.

The chain combines TRBV11-2 with TRBJ2-1; no firm D call. V lost 5 bases, J lost 12 bases, and 14 bases lay in between. The CDR3 is 12 residues long. Germline-derived CDR1 and CDR2 are SGHAT and FQNNGV. In nucleotides, the CDR3 is TGTGCCAGCAGCAAATCGGCTTCCGGGCAGTTCTTC. Residues: CASSKSASGQFF. Supplemented by reference TRBV11-2 and TRBJ2-1, the full variable domain reads EAGVAQSPRYKIIEKRQSVAFWCNPISGHATLYWYQQILGQGPKLLIQFQNNGVVDDSQLPKDRFSAERLKGVDSTLKIQPAKLEDSAVYLCASSKSASGQFFGPGTRLTVL.

This clonotype turned up a few times. The rearrangement links TRBV6-5 to TRBJ1-5, with D possibly matching TRBD1 (5 bases). CDR1 MNHEY and CDR2 SVGAGI come from the germline V gene. Between the trimmed V and J ends, which lost 2 bases and 0 bases, there was a span of 8 bases. The CDR3 totals 15 residues. CDR3 sequence reads: CASSYGGNSNQPQHF. The CDR3 DNA follows: TGTGCCAGCAGTTACGGGGGGAATAGCAATCAGCCCCAGCATTTT.